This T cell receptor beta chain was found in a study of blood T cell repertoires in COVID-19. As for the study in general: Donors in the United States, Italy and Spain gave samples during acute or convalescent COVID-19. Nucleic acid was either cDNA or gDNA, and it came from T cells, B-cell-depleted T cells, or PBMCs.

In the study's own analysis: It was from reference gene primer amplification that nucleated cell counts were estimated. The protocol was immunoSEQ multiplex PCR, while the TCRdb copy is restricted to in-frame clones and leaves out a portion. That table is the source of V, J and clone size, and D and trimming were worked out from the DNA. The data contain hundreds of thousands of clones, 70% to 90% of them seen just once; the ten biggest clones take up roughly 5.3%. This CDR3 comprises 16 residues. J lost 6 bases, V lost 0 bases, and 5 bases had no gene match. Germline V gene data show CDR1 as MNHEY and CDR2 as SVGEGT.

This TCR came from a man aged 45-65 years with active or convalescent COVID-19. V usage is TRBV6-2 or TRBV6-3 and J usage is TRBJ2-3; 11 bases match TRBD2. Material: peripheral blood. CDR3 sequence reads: CASSYSLGLAVDTQYF. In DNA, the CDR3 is TGTGCCAGCAGTTACTCGTTGGGACTAGCGGTTGATACGCAGTATTTT.